What follows are 12 T cell receptor beta chains derived from one specimen sequenced in a study of OX40 agonist ivuxolimab in advanced cancers. Profiled with immunoSEQ multiplex PCR; TCRdb holds only in-frame clones, not every one. The table includes tens of thousands of clones, 81% detected once. Sequenced material: CD4+ or CD8+ T cells sorted from blood, taken in a trial of the OX40 agonist ivuxolimab. Receptors originate from an adult with an advanced solid tumor such as melanoma, head and neck, liver or kidney cancer.

The gene calls are TRBV27 and TRBJ1-5; D unclear. Germline values: CDR1 MNHEY, CDR2 SMNVEV (reference sequence). V lost 1 base and J lost 2, with 9 bases in between. This CDR3 contains 15 residues. The CDR3 bases are TGTGCCAGCAGTTTATTAGGTATCGGCAATCAGCCCCAGCATTTT. Translation: CASSLLGIGNQPQHF.

V gene TRBV2 combines with J gene TRBJ2-7; D perhaps matches TRBD2 (6 bases). Trimming pared 3 bases from V and 2 bases from J, leaving 8 bases between. From germline, CDR1 is SNHLY and CDR2 FYNNEI. This CDR3 region has 13 residues. This CDR3 reads CASSEGGTYEQYF. DNA of the CDR3: TGTGCCAGCAGTGAGGGCGGGACCTACGAGCAGTACTTC.

The rearrangement uses TRBV4-1 and TRBJ2-3, with 8 nucleotides matching TRBD2. Per germline, CDR1 MGHRA and CDR2 YSYEKL. The trim removed 4 bases at V and 4 bases at J, leaving 7 bases unmatched. CDR3 size: 15 residues. This chain's CDR3 is CASSRAGGGADTQYF. The CDR3 nucleotides read TGCGCCAGCAGCCGGGCGGGAGGAGGGGCAGATACGCAGTATTTT.

CDR3 sequence: CASSRPRDWGSYEQYF. In DNA form, the CDR3 reads TGTGCCAGCAGCAGGCCGAGGGATTGGGGCTCCTACGAGCAGTACTTC. The chain couples TRBV21-1 to TRBJ2-7; no DNA check was done on the table's D call, TRBD2. TRBV21-1 is assigned pseudogene status. The CDR3 is 16 amino acids.

The chain carries TRBV30 and TRBJ1-4; weak D call: TRBD1 (5 bases). Per the germline V gene, CDR1 is GTSNPN and CDR2 is SVGIG (reference sequence). CDR3 length: 15 amino acids. V lost 2 bases and J 0 bases, leaving 10 bases between the germline ends. CDR3 region: CAWSSRVATNEKLFF. The CDR3, as DNA: TGTGCCTGGAGTTCCAGGGTAGCAACTAATGAAAAACTGTTTTTT.

CDR3 protein: CASSMVGIRTYEQYF. The CDR3, as DNA: TGTGCCAGTAGTATGGTCGGGATCCGTACCTACGAGCAGTACTTC. The V call is TRBV19, the J call TRBJ2-7; D perhaps matches TRBD2 (5 bases). The V gene's germline CDR1 is LNHDA and CDR2 SQIVND (reference sequence). V was cut by 3 bases and J by 2 bases, with 14 bases left in between. The CDR3 sequence is 15 residues long. Drawing the rest from reference TRBV19 and TRBJ2-7, the complete variable domain is DGGITQSPKYLFRKEGQNVTLSCEQNLNHDAMYWYRQDPGQGLRLIYYSQIVNDFQKGDIAEGYSVSREKKESFPLTVTSAQKNPTAFYLCASSMVGIRTYEQYFGPGTRLTVT.

This clone was detected only once. The CDR3 reads CASSIEAGAYNEQFF. CDR3 sequence (DNA): TGTGCCAGTAGTATCGAAGCGGGGGCCTACAATGAGCAGTTCTTC. The chain combines TRBV19 with TRBJ2-1, with 8 bases lining up with TRBD2. Unmatched junction bases numbered 3, after V lost 3 bases and J lost 2 bases. The CDR3 has 15 amino acids. CDR1 and CDR2 (germline): LNHDA, SQIVND (reference sequence). The whole variable domain, remainder taken from reference TRBV19 and TRBJ2-1, is DGGITQSPKYLFRKEGQNVTLSCEQNLNHDAMYWYRQDPGQGLRLIYYSQIVNDFQKGDIAEGYSVSREKKESFPLTVTSAQKNPTAFYLCASSIEAGAYNEQFFGPGTRLTVL.

The chain carries TRBV28 and TRBJ2-7, with D tentatively TRBD2 (6 bases). Per the germline V gene, CDR1 is MDHEN and CDR2 is SYDVKM. The V and J ends lost 3 bases and 6 bases respectively, with 9 bases between them. The CDR3 has 12 amino acids. Here the CDR3 reads CASSLVGGEQYF. The CDR3 DNA is TGTGCCAGCAGTTTGGTGGGGGGCGAGCAGTACTTC.

The chain has TRBV15 and TRBJ2-7; D gene ambiguous. The CDR3 runs 13 residues. Germline assignment: CDR1 LNHNV and CDR2 YYDKDF (reference sequence). The ends were cut back, 0 bases at V and 2 bases at J, with 5 bases in the middle. The DNA for the CDR3 is TGTGCCACCAGCAGAGACGGCCCCTACGAGCAGTACTTC. The encoded protein is CATSRDGPYEQYF.

This clone appeared a single time. The rearrangement uses TRBV27 and TRBJ2-2, with D possibly being TRBD2 (6 bases). In germline, CDR1 is MNHEY, CDR2 SMNVEV (reference sequence). Trimming took 6 bases from V and 7 from J, leaving 15 bases between them. CDR3 length: 14 residues. Written as DNA, the CDR3 is TGTGCCAGCAGGCTGGGGGGAGTTAACGGGGAGCTGTTTTTT. This encodes CASRLGGVNGELFF.

The chain recombines TRBV5-1 with TRBJ2-7; 9 nucleotides line up with TRBD1. The germline V gene has CDR1 SGHRS and CDR2 YFSETQ. V was clipped by 0 bases and J by 2 bases; unmatched bases: 3. The CDR3 is 15 residues long. The CDR3 sequence: CASSLAGTGTYEQYF. The CDR3 coding sequence is TGCGCCAGCAGCTTGGCGGGGACAGGGACCTACGAGCAGTACTTC.

The rearrangement links TRBV27 to TRBJ2-3; D tentatively fits TRBD1 or TRBD2 (5 bases each). CDR1 is MNHEY and CDR2 is SMNVEV in the germline V gene (reference sequence). The ends were cut back, 2 bases at V and 5 bases at J, with 26 bases in the middle. The CDR3 totals 19 residues. The CDR3 here is CASSLRSLKQGKREDTQYF. CDR3 in DNA: TGTGCCAGCAGTTTACGTTCCCTAAAGCAGGGAAAGAGGGAAGATACGCAGTATTTT.